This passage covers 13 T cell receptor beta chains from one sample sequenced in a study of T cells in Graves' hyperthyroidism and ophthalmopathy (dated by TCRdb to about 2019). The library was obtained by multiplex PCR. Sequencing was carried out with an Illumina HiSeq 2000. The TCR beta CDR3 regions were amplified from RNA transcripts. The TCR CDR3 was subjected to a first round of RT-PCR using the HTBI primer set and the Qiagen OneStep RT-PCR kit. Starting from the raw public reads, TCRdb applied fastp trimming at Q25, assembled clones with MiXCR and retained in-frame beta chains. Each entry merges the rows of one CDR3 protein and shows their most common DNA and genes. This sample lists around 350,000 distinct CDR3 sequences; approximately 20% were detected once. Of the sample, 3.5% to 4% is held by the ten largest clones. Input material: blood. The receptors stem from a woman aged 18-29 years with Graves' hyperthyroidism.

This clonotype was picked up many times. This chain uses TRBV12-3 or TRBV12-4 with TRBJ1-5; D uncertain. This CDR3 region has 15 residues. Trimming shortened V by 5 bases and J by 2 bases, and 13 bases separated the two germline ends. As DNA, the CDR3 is TGTGCCAGCAGTCTCGGGTCCGTGGGCAATCAGCCCCAGCATTTT. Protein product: CASSLGSVGNQPQHF.

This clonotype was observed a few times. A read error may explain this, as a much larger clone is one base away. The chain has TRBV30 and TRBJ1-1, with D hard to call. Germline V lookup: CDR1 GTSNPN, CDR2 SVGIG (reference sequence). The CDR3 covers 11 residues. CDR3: CAWIGPSEALF. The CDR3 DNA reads TGTGCCTGGATAGGGCCGTCTGAAGCTCTCTTT.

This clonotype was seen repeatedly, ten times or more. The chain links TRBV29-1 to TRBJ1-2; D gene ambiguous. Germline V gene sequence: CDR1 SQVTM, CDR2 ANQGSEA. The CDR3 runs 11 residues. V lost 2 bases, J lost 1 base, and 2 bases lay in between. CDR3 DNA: TGCAGCGTTGAACATAACTATGGCTACACCTTC. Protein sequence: CSVEHNYGYTF.

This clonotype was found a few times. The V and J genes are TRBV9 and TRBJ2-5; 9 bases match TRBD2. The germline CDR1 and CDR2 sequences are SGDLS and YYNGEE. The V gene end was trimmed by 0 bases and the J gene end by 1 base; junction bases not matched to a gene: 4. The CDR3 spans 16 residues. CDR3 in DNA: TGTGCCAGCAGCGTAGTGGCGGGGGGGCCCCAAGAGACCCAGTACTTC. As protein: CASSVVAGGPQETQYF.

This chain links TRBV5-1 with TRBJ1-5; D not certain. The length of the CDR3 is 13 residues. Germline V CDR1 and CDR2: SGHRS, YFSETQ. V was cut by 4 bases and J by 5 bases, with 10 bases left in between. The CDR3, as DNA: TGCGCCAGCAGCACTGATGCGCATCAGCCCCAGCATTTT. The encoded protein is CASSTDAHQPQHF.

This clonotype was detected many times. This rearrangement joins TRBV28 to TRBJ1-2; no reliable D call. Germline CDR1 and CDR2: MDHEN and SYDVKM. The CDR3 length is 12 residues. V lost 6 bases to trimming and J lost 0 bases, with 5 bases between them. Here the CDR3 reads CASRSANYGYTF. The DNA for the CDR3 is TGTGCCAGCAGGTCAGCTAACTATGGCTACACCTTC.

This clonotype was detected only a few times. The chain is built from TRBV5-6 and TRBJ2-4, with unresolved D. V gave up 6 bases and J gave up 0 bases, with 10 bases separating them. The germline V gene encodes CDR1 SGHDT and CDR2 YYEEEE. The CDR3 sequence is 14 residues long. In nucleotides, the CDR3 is TGTGCCAGCACCATGCGCCCAGCCAAAAACATTCAGTACTTC. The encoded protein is CASTMRPAKNIQYF. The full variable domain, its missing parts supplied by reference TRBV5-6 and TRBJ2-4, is DAGVTQSPTHLIKTRGQQVTLRCSPKSGHDTVSWYQQALGQGPQFIFQYYEEEERQRGNFPDRFSGHQFPNYSSELNVNALLLGDSALYLCASTMRPAKNIQYFGAGTRLSVL.

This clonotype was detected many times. This chain's CDR3 is CASSLFGQTQYF. For the CDR3, the DNA is TGTGCCAGCAGTTTATTTGGGCAGACCCAGTACTTC. J is TRBJ2-5 and V is TRBV12-3 or TRBV12-4; no definite D call. Deletions cut 2 bases from V and 6 bases from J, with 7 bases between. The CDR3 spans 12 residues.

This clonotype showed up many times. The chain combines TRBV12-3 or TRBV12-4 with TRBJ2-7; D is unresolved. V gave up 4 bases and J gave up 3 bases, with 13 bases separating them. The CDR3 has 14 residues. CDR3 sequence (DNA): TGTGCCAGCAGTTCTAAGGGTATACTCTACGAGCAGTACTTC. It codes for CASSSKGILYEQYF.

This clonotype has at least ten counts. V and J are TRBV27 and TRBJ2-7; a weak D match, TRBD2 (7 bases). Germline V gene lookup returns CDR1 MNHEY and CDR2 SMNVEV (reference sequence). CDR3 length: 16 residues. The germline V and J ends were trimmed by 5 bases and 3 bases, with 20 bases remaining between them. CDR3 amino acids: CASSPLGAGAVYEQYF. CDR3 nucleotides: TGTGCCAGCAGTCCCTTAGGGGCGGGGGCCGTCTACGAGCAGTACTTC.

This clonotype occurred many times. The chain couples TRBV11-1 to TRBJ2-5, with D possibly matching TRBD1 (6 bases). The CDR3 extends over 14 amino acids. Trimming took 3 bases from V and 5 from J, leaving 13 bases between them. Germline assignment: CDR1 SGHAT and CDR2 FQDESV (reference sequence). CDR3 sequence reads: CASSLQGPKETQYF. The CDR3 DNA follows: TGTGCCAGCAGCTTGCAGGGGCCCAAGGAGACCCAGTACTTC.

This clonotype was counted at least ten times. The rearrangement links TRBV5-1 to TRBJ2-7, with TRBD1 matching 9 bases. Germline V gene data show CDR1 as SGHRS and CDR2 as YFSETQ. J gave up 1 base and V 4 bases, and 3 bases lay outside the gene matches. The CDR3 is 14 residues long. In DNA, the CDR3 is TGCGCCAGCAGCCGCGGGACAGGGTCCTACGAGCAGTACTTC. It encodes CASSRGTGSYEQYF. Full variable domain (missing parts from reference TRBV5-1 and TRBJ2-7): KAGVTQTPRYLIKTRGQQVTLSCSPISGHRSVSWYQQTPGQGLQFLFEYFSETQRNKGNFPGRFSGRQFSNSRSEMNVSTLELGDSALYLCASSRGTGSYEQYFGPGTRLTVT.

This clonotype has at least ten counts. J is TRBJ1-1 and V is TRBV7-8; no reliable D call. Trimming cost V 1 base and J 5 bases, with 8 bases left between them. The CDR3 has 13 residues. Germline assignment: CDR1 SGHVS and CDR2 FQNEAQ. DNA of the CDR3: TGTGCCAGCAGCTTAGGTTATTCTACTGAAGCTTTCTTT. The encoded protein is CASSLGYSTEAFF.